This is a list of T cell receptor beta chains from one sample in a study of cytomegalovirus exposure and HLA in healthy donors. The data were produced by immunoSEQ multiplex PCR, yet TCRdb's version contains in-frame clones alone and is incomplete. Among roughly 63,000 clones listed, 80% to 90% were seen once. The sequenced material came from PBMCs. The receptor set was obtained from a woman between 18 and 30 years old in good health and CMV-seronegative. The conserved cysteine and the conserved F or W are not part of the CDR3 here.

j_call v_call cdr3_aa
TRBJ2-7 TRBV28 ASSFPGTGALEQY
TRBJ2-7 TRBV28 ASSFFVKGNYEQY
TRBJ2-2 TRBV5-4 ASSSPGLAGLDTGELF
TRBJ1-1 TRBV7-7 ASSSGQDTEAF
TRBJ1-4 TRBV6-6 ASSYGGSNEKLF
TRBJ2-3 TRBV6-6 ASRVDRAHSTDTQY
TRBJ2-7 TRBV18 ASSPPSGNGEQY
TRBJ2-6 TRBV7-9 ASSLVLSGANVLT
TRBJ2-3 TRBV6-6 ASSYDRETDTQY
TRBJ2-7 TRBV19 ASSIGLAYLDEQY
TRBJ2-7 TRBV7-8 ASSLAGIIEQY
TRBJ1-2 TRBV5-4 ASSSQRGFNYGYT
TRBJ2-7 TRBV6-5 AAETGYEQY
TRBJ1-2 TRBV6-4 ASSDPRQRDGYT
TRBJ1-1 TRBV30 AWSIGTGGFFTEAF
TRBJ2-5 TRBV4-2 ASSQVGLAGALQETQY
TRBJ2-1 TRBV5-5 ASSLVASGWNEQF
TRBJ1-3 TRBV6-1 ASNTGTSGNTIY
TRBJ1-1 TRBV19 ASREQGVQTEAF
TRBJ2-2 TRBV11-2 ASSTRTDSGELF
TRBJ1-2 TRBV28 ASSLDGLYGYT
TRBJ2-3 TRBV18 ASSPRGLRTDTQY
TRBJ1-3 TRBV7-2 ASSASQGRTGNTIY
TRBJ2-5 TRBV7-2 ASSLGQDQETQY
TRBJ1-6 TRBV19 ASSTLNSPLH
TRBJ2-3 TRBV11-2 ASSLGRVTDTQY
TRBJ2-7 TRBV14 ASSQDPGYEQY
TRBJ1-1 TRBV2 ASSNTENTEAF
TRBJ2-1 TRBV5-1 ASSLGAQNNEQF
TRBJ2-7 TRBV10-2 ASSGTSGTYEQY
TRBJ1-2 TRBV5-1 ASSHPRGGGYT
TRBJ1-1 TRBV5-1 ASSPRVQGENTEAF
TRBJ2-3 TRBV28 ASNQLAGGTDTQY
TRBJ2-7 TRBV15 ATSRDPQGAYEQY
TRBJ2-3 TRBV5-1 ASSLDGGQDTQY
TRBJ2-3 TRBV13 ASSLVRGGSDTQY
TRBJ1-2 TRBV19 ASRLVGGYGYT
TRBJ1-5 TRBV30 AWDRGQGDENQPQH
TRBJ1-5 TRBV10-1 ASSTNRDQPQH
TRBJ2-7 TRBV7-2 ASSLGARPSYEQY
TRBJ2-1 TRBV11-3 ASSSGGPSYNEQF
TRBJ1-2 TRBV6-6 ASSYAGGGDGYT
TRBJ2-1 TRBV6-6 ASSYERPGKDEQF
TRBJ2-7 TRBV27 ASTSNGRPPPYEQY
TRBJ2-1 TRBV29-1 SVDGGATYNEQF
TRBJ1-3 TRBV6-5 ASSYSLFGGNTIY
TRBJ2-7 TRBV7-9 ASSSSGAPHEQY
TRBJ2-2 TRBV29-1 SVEGQGIIGELF
TRBJ1-1 TRBV27 ASRQDRGLNTEAF
TRBJ1-4 TRBV9 ASSATSRGLREKLF
TRBJ1-1 TRBV2 ASSPSGTGPMNTEAF
TRBJ2-7 TRBV7-9 ASSDPRGPRGQSYEQY
TRBJ1-2 TRBV6-5 ASSYGWQGSDGYT
TRBJ2-3 TRBV2 ASSVGGGPTDTQY
TRBJ2-2 TRBV6-1 ASSEGTSGNTGELF
TRBJ2-3 TRBV30 AWRSLDSTDTQY
TRBJ2-3 TRBV11-2 ASSLGFTSGDSSTDTQY
TRBJ2-2 TRBV5-1 ASTPEAPRGGELF
TRBJ2-1 TRBV7-6 ASSGDVRGTEQF
TRBJ1-1 TRBV6-5 ASSGGRLNTEAF